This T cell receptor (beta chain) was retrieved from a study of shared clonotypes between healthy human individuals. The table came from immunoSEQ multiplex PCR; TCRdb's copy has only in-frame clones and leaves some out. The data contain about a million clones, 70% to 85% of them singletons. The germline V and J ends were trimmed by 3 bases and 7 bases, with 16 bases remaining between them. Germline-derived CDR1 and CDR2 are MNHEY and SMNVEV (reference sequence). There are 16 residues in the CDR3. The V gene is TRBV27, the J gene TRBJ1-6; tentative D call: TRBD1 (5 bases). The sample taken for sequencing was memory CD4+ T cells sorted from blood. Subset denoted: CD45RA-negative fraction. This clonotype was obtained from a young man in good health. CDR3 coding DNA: TGTGCCAGCAGTTTTTACTCGAGGGGTTTAAATTCACCCCTCCACTTT. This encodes CASSFYSRGLNSPLHF.